This T cell receptor (beta chain) derives from a study of a mutant IDH1 vaccine in newly diagnosed glioma. Across the whole study: The patients received vaccinations eight times, in weeks 1, 3, 5, 7, 11, 15, 19 and 23. Vaccinations were initiated 4-6 weeks following radiotherapy alone, or were given together with temozolomide cycles. Before enrollment, the patients had been treated with radiotherapy alone, temozolomide alone, or both together. Most of them had received both.

Using immunoSEQ multiplex PCR, the repertoire was profiled, and TCRdb retains in-frame clones only, with some absent. The profile covers about 44,000 clones, with about 91% appearing a single time and 3.5% to 4% taken by the ten largest. The CDR3 contains 14 residues. The germline V and J ends were trimmed by 6 bases and 4 bases, with 13 bases remaining between them. Per the germline V gene, CDR1 is MNHNS and CDR2 is SASEGT. On this clone: Its antigen remains unidentified.

Specified time point: week 23, last vaccination. A single vaccine dose contained 300 ug of mutant IDH1 20-mer peptide, and topical imiquimod was used with it. Study-wide results and caveats: Detectable vaccine-induced immune responses arose in roughly 93% of patients.

The receptor comes from a man in his fifties with glioma. V gene TRBV6-1 combines with J gene TRBJ1-5, with D perhaps TRBD1 (5 bases). This sample comprised PBMCs, obtained from a glioma patient whose treatment included an IDH1 peptide vaccine. The CDR3 spells CASRPGRVNQPQHF. CDR3 nucleotides: TGTGCCAGCAGGCCGGGACGGGTAAATCAGCCCCAGCATTTT.